This T cell receptor (beta chain) was captured by sequencing in a study of blood T cell repertoires in COVID-19. Study at large: The samples span acute and convalescent COVID-19 from the United States, Italy and Spain. Nucleic acid was either cDNA or gDNA, and it came from T cells, B-cell-depleted T cells, or PBMCs.

In the authors' methods: Quantification of nucleated cells was approximated via reference gene primer amplification. Profiling relied on immunoSEQ multiplex PCR, and the TCRdb table lists in-frame clones only, not all of them. The DNA gave D and trimming, while V, J and clone size come from that table. Of 250,000 to 350,000 clones in the sample, under 85% were seen once. The V gene's germline CDR1 is SEHNR and CDR2 FQNEAQ (reference sequence). The germline V and J ends were trimmed by 5 bases and 3 bases, with 10 bases remaining between them. The CDR3 spans 13 residues. Patients of the Seattle cohort, enrolled during active infection, were followed longitudinally.

Sequencing used peripheral blood. This TCR was sampled from a human donor with COVID-19, enrolled during active disease. The donor label of this sample is uncertain. This chain connects TRBV7-9 to TRBJ1-1; D is ambiguous. In DNA form, the CDR3 reads TGTGCCAGCAGCCCGGGGAGCCACACTGAAGCTTTCTTT. It encodes CASSPGSHTEAFF.